The 5 T cell receptor beta chains reported below all come from one sample, sequenced in a study of blood T cell repertoires in COVID-19. Some clones are missing from TCRdb's copy, which holds only in-frame ones; the method was immunoSEQ multiplex PCR. This table holds around 260,000 clones, 84% found once. Source material: peripheral blood. The source is a man between 60 and 75 years old with acute or convalescent COVID-19.

To note about this clone: This same CDR3 is encoded by further DNA sequences in the sample. The chain links TRBV9 to TRBJ2-7, with TRBD2 identical over 10 bases. Germline V gene lookup returns CDR1 SGDLS and CDR2 YYNGEE. The J segment lost 4 bases and the V segment lost 0 bases, leaving 4 bases of the junction unmatched. The CDR3 consists of 15 residues. The CDR3 DNA sequence: TGTGCCAGCAGCGTAGGTAGCGGGGGGCTTTACGAGCAGTACTTC. This translates into CASSVGSGGLYEQYF.

The rearrangement joins TRBV9 to TRBJ2-1; 12 bases line up with TRBD1. Germline V gene lookup returns CDR1 SGDLS and CDR2 YYNGEE. The CDR3 covers 15 residues. V lost 4 bases and J lost 9; bases outside the gene matches: 8. The CDR3 is CASSSSGTGGSEQFF. The DNA for the CDR3 is TGTGCCAGCAGCTCTTCCGGGACAGGGGGCAGTGAGCAGTTCTTC.

The chain has TRBV18 and TRBJ2-7; the match to TRBD1 covers 9 bases. V lost 1 base to trimming and J lost 6 bases; unmatched junction nucleotides: 7. This CDR3 region has 15 residues. Germline V gives CDR1 KGHSH, CDR2 LQKENI. CDR3 coding DNA: TGTGCCAGCTCACCACTGGGACAGGGCCAAGGCGAGCAGTACTTC. Its translation: CASSPLGQGQGEQYF.

J is TRBJ1-4 and V is TRBV30; perhaps TRBD1 as D (6 bases). The V gene lost 4 bases and the J gene lost 7 bases, with 19 bases spanning the gap. Per germline, CDR1 GTSNPN and CDR2 SVGIG (reference sequence). The CDR3 extends over 15 amino acids. Here the CDR3 DNA reads TGTGCCTGGACCCCGAGGGGGGGCGGTAGTGAAAAACTGTTTTTT. Translating gives CAWTPRGGGSEKLFF.

Concerning this clone itself: Other DNA sequences from this sample encode an identical CDR3 as well. This chain uses TRBV7-9 with TRBJ1-1; TRBD1 matches 8 bases. Germline V gene sequence: CDR1 SEHNR, CDR2 FQNEAQ (reference sequence). The CDR3 covers 14 residues. V dropped 5 bases and J dropped 5; count of bases not matched to a gene: 7. The CDR3 DNA follows: TGTGCCAGCAGCCGCACAGGGGGTGGGACTGAAGCTTTCTTT. This encodes CASSRTGGGTEAFF.